This passage covers 25 T cell receptor beta chains from one sample sequenced in a study of blood T cell repertoires in COVID-19. TCRdb's copy holds only in-frame clones and misses some; the assay was immunoSEQ multiplex PCR. The table lists roughly 100,000 clones, roughly nine tenths of them singletons. The sample consisted of peripheral blood. These receptors all come from a woman of 80 years or more in a cohort sampled during active COVID-19.

The CDR3 DNA sequence: TGTGCCAGCAGCTTAGGGACTGACTCTTCCTACGAGCAGTACTTC. Translation: CASSLGTDSSYEQYF. This rearrangement joins TRBV5-4 to TRBJ2-7; possibly TRBD2 for D (6 bases). Germline CDR1 is SGHNT and CDR2 is YYREEE (reference sequence). CDR3 length equals 15 residues. V lost 2 bases to trimming and J lost 1 base, with 13 bases between them.

The rearrangement joins TRBV15 to TRBJ1-6, with 7 nucleotides matching TRBD1. This CDR3 spans 16 amino acids. V lost 5 bases and J lost 8; bases outside the gene matches: 12. Germline CDR1 and CDR2: LNHNV and YYDKDF (reference sequence). Here the CDR3 DNA reads TGTGCCACCAGCCAAACGGGAGGGGACAGATATTCACCCCTCCACTTT. Protein sequence: CATSQTGGDRYSPLHF.

The V call is TRBV28, the J call TRBJ2-7; 12 nucleotides agree with TRBD2. The CDR3 is made up of 15 amino acids. The germline V gene encodes CDR1 MDHEN and CDR2 SYDVKM. The ends lost 1 base at V and 4 bases at J; junction bases unmatched: 2. CDR3 DNA sequence: TGTGCCAGCAGTTTATTCACTAGCGGGAGGTACGAGCAGTACTTC. As protein: CASSLFTSGRYEQYF.

In its sample, this clone was seen once. This rearrangement joins TRBV11-1 to TRBJ2-1, with TRBD2 matching 11 bases. This CDR3 has 16 amino acids. In germline, CDR1 is SGHAT, CDR2 FQDESV (reference sequence). V was pared by 5 bases and J by 6 bases, with 9 bases of the junction left unmatched. The CDR3 is CASSPTIAGGPNEQFF. CDR3 bases: TGTGCCAGCAGCCCGACCATAGCGGGAGGGCCCAATGAGCAGTTCTTC.

The gene calls are TRBV6-5 and TRBJ2-5, with D unresolved. Trimming removed 2 bases from V and 5 bases from J, with 12 bases in between. Germline lookup yields CDR1 MNHEY and CDR2 SVGAGI. The CDR3 sequence is 14 residues long. CDR3 in DNA: TGTGCCAGCAGTTACAAGTCTAGTCGGGAGACCCAGTACTTC. Encoded protein: CASSYKSSRETQYF.

The CDR3 DNA is TGTGCCAGCAGTGTAGGTAGCGGGGGGGGCAATGAGCAGTTCTTC. Translating it yields CASSVGSGGGNEQFF. The chain recombines TRBV2 with TRBJ2-1, with 11 bases aligning to TRBD2. Germline trimming cut 4 bases from V and 6 bases from J; bases unmatched to any gene: 5. The CDR3 runs 15 residues. The V gene's germline CDR1 is SNHLY and CDR2 FYNNEI.

V gene TRBV6-1 combines with J gene TRBJ2-3; the D is unclear. V was clipped by 2 bases and J by 4 bases, with 13 bases between them. Germline CDR1 is MNHNS and CDR2 is SASEGT. This CDR3 region has 15 residues. CDR3 in amino acids: CASSERSTRPDTQYF. In DNA, the CDR3 is TGTGCCAGCAGTGAACGGTCCACGCGGCCAGATACGCAGTATTTT.

The chain has TRBV6-5 and TRBJ2-5; 9 bases map to TRBD1. Trimming cost V 6 bases and J 5 bases; bases outside gene matches: 10. Germline V gene data show CDR1 as MNHEY and CDR2 as SVGAGI. This CDR3 has 15 residues. The chain's CDR3 is CASSPTGGGGETQYF. In nucleotides, the CDR3 is TGTGCCAGCAGCCCAACAGGGGGCGGCGGGGAGACCCAGTACTTC.

The rearrangement joins TRBV29-1 to TRBJ2-7; D might be TRBD1 (5 bases). The CDR3 covers 14 residues. Germline V gene lookup returns CDR1 SQVTM and CDR2 ANQGSEA. Trimming shortened V by 2 bases and J by 2 bases, and 13 bases separated the two germline ends. In nucleotides, the CDR3 is TGCAGCGTTGAACCGCAGGGATCGACCTACGAGCAGTACTTC. Translation gives CSVEPQGSTYEQYF.

The CDR3 nucleotides are TGTGCCAGCAGCTTGTTCAGGGGTTCTGGAAACACCATATATTTT. Protein sequence: CASSLFRGSGNTIYF. This chain connects TRBV7-2 to TRBJ1-3, with TRBD1 as a possible D gene (6 bases). The germline V gene encodes CDR1 SGHTA and CDR2 FQGNSA. V dropped 3 bases and J dropped 1 base, with 10 bases sitting between them. The CDR3 is made up of 15 amino acids.

The chain joins TRBV12-5 to TRBJ2-3, with 11 bases that match TRBD1. The CDR3 loop spans 17 amino acids. V was pared by 0 bases and J by 3 bases, with 5 bases of the junction left unmatched. CDR1 LGHNT and CDR2 FRNRAP come from the germline V gene. Here the CDR3 DNA reads TGTGCTAGTGGTTTGGTACGGGGGGACAGGGGGACAGATACGCAGTATTTT. It translates to CASGLVRGDRGTDTQYF.

The rearrangement links TRBV3-1 (or the pseudogene TRBV3-2) to TRBJ2-7; 7 positions agree with TRBD2. The CDR3 is 15 residues long. Germline assignment: CDR1 LGHDT and CDR2 YNNKEL (reference sequence). With 1 base clipped from V and 2 bases from J, the junction kept 5 bases outside the gene matches. In nucleotides, the CDR3 is TGTGCCAGCAGCCAAGCGTCCAGCGGGGCCTACGAGCAGTACTTC. Amino acids: CASSQASSGAYEQYF.

J is TRBJ2-5 and V is TRBV25-1; 11 bases align to TRBD2. CDR3 length: 17 amino acids. J was trimmed by 1 base and V by 3 bases; bases with no gene match: 7. Germline V gene sequence: CDR1 MGHDK, CDR2 SYGVNS. The CDR3 spells CASSESPGTSGQETQYF. In DNA, the CDR3 is TGTGCCAGCAGTGAGTCTCCCGGGACTAGCGGCCAAGAGACCCAGTACTTC.

The chain links TRBV5-8 to TRBJ2-3; D is possibly TRBD2 (7 bases). Trimming took 7 bases from V and 3 from J, leaving 18 bases between them. The CDR3 length is 15 residues. Germline lookup yields CDR1 SGHTS and CDR2 YDEGEE. The CDR3 DNA follows: TGTGCCAGCCCGCAATGGGGGGGCCTTACAGATACGCAGTATTTT. Amino acids: CASPQWGGLTDTQYF.

As DNA, the CDR3 is TGTGCCAGCACAACAGGGTATGAAAAACTGTTTTTT. Translation: CASTTGYEKLFF. The J gene is TRBJ1-4, the V gene TRBV7-9; possible D gene TRBD1, 6 bases. Germline V gene data show CDR1 as SEHNR and CDR2 as FQNEAQ (reference sequence). This CDR3 region has 12 residues. V lost 7 bases to trimming and J lost 6 bases, with 9 bases between them.

The genes are TRBV12-3 or TRBV12-4 and TRBJ2-7; 7 bases agree with TRBD1. This CDR3 region has 12 residues. Unmatched junction bases numbered 4, after V lost 6 bases and J lost 5 bases. Here the CDR3 reads CASRMTGNEQYF. Written as DNA, the CDR3 is TGTGCCAGCAGGATGACAGGGAACGAGCAGTACTTC.

V usage is TRBV4-2 and J usage is TRBJ2-3, with unresolved D. Trimming stripped 1 base from V and 0 bases from J, with 11 bases between. The CDR3 is made up of 16 amino acids. Germline lookup yields CDR1 LGHNA and CDR2 YNFKEQ. The CDR3 sequence is CASSQAGIGSTDTQYF. CDR3 sequence (DNA): TGTGCCAGCAGCCAAGCGGGTATAGGAAGCACAGATACGCAGTATTTT.

The V and J genes are TRBV5-4 and TRBJ2-3, with 9 bases aligning to TRBD2. The CDR3 is 15 residues long. Germline trimming cut 1 base from V and 2 bases from J; bases unmatched to any gene: 2. CDR1 is SGHNT, CDR2 YYREEE, per germline (reference sequence). CDR3 residues: CASSLTSGYTDTQYF. CDR3 DNA: TGTGCCAGCAGCTTGACTAGCGGGTACACAGATACGCAGTATTTT.

The chain employs TRBV12-3 or TRBV12-4 and TRBJ1-2; 7 bases agree with TRBD1. The V segment lost 6 bases and the J segment 3 bases; nucleotides outside the gene matches: 4. The CDR3 extends over 13 amino acids. CDR3 in amino acids: CASSRDSYYGYTF. The CDR3 region has the DNA TGTGCCAGCAGCCGGGACAGCTACTATGGCTACACCTTC.

The chain is built from TRBV12-3 or TRBV12-4 and TRBJ2-7; a weak D match, TRBD2 (5 bases). Trimming cost V 6 bases and J 5 bases, with 11 bases left between them. The CDR3 is 12 residues long. CDR3 in amino acids: CASSPDFHEQYF. Here the CDR3 DNA reads TGTGCCAGCAGCCCGGACTTCCACGAGCAGTACTTC.

This clone has only one observation. The chain uses TRBV14 and TRBJ2-1; 8 nucleotides line up with TRBD1. The CDR3 length is 16 residues. V lost 3 bases and J lost 13; bases outside the gene matches: 17. Germline V CDR1 and CDR2: SGHDN, FVKESK. As DNA, the CDR3 is TGTGCCAGCAGCCACCGTCAGGGGGCCCTTTCTCTCCTTCAGTTCTTC. It translates to CASSHRQGALSLLQFF.

The genes are TRBV13 and TRBJ1-2; 7 nucleotides agree with TRBD1. This CDR3 has 14 amino acids. Germline loops: CDR1 PRHDT, CDR2 FYEKMQ (reference sequence). Unmatched junction bases numbered 6, after V lost 3 bases and J lost 5 bases. CDR3 sequence: CASSLGRGQYGYTF. In DNA, the CDR3 is TGTGCCAGCAGCTTGGGAAGGGGACAGTATGGCTACACCTTC.

CDR3 coding DNA: TGTGCCAGCAGCTCCATAGCGGGAGGGCCGAACACCGGGGAGCTGTTTTTT. As protein: CASSSIAGGPNTGELFF. This chain uses TRBV5-6 with TRBJ2-2; 11 nucleotides align to TRBD2. The germline CDR1 and CDR2 sequences are SGHDT and YYEEEE. The length of the CDR3 is 17 residues. V was clipped by 3 bases and J by 0 bases; unmatched bases: 4. The complete variable domain, with remaining parts taken from reference TRBV5-6 and TRBJ2-2, reads DAGVTQSPTHLIKTRGQQVTLRCSPKSGHDTVSWYQQALGQGPQFIFQYYEEEERQRGNFPDRFSGHQFPNYSSELNVNALLLGDSALYLCASSSIAGGPNTGELFFGEGSRLTVL.

The chain recombines TRBV5-1 with TRBJ1-4, with D possibly being TRBD1 (5 bases). V lost 2 bases and J 4 bases, leaving 18 bases between the germline ends. CDR3 size: 17 residues. Germline CDR1 is SGHRS and CDR2 is YFSETQ. CDR3 loop: CASSLDSALRINEKLFF. CDR3 nucleotide sequence: TGCGCCAGCAGCTTAGACAGTGCCCTAAGGATTAATGAAAAACTGTTTTTT.

This clone has only one observation. The J gene is TRBJ2-1, the V gene TRBV19; D may be TRBD2 (5 bases). Trimming took off 5 bases at V and 6 bases at J, with 14 bases between the two ends. Germline V gene data show CDR1 as LNHDA and CDR2 as SQIVND (reference sequence). The CDR3 consists of 14 residues. The CDR3 coding sequence is TGTGCCAGTAGTGGACTCCAAGGCCCCAATGAGCAGTTCTTC. It specifies CASSGLQGPNEQFF.